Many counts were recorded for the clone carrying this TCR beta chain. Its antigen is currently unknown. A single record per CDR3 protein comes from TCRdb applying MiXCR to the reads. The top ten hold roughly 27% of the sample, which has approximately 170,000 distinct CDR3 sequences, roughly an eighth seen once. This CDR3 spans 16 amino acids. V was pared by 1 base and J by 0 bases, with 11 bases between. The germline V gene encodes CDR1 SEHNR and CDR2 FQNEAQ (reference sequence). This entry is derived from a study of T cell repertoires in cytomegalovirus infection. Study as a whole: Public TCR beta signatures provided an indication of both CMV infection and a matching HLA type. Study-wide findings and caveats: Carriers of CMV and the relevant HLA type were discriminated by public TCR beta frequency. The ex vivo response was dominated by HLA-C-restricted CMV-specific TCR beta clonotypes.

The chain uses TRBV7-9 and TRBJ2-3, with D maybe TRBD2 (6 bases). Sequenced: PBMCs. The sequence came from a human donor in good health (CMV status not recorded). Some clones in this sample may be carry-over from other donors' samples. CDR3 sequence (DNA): TGTGCCAGCAGCTTAGGGGAGGCCCTGAGCACAGATACGCAGTATTTT. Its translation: CASSLGEALSTDTQYF.